This record concerns one TCR beta chain sequence. Germline CDR1 and CDR2: SGDLS and YYNGEE. The CDR3 has 14 residues. V lost 7 bases, J lost 8 bases, and 18 bases lay in between. This sample stems from a study of shared clonotypes between healthy human individuals. Sequenced by immunoSEQ multiplex PCR; TCRdb stores in-frame clones only, minus some. The sample records hundreds of thousands of clones, 92% being singletons. In the naive CD8 group, cells lacked CD45RO and were positively selected for CCR7, so terminally differentiated effector memory CD45RA+ cells were left out. This TCR came from a man aged 25 to 45 in good health. The chain links TRBV9 to TRBJ1-4, with a possible D match to TRBD1 (5 bases). What was sequenced was naive CD8+ T cells sorted from blood. The CDR3 DNA reads as TGTGCCAGCGCCCAGGGATCCAGGGAAGAAAAACTGTTTTTT. It encodes CASAQGSREEKLFF.